Listed here are 8 T cell receptor beta chains from one sample, sequenced in a study of CD8 T cells in ankylosing spondylitis. TCRdb re-derived calls from the 5' RACE reads in MiXCR, one entry per CDR3 protein. Altogether some 42,000 distinct CDR3 sequences are present, approximately 2.6% being singletons, with the ten largest covering over 4%. The material sequenced was blood, either unsorted or a sorted T cell fraction (not recorded which). Receptor source: a male donor with ankylosing spondylitis or in good health (not recorded which).

This clonotype was observed at least ten times. The chain carries TRBV9 and TRBJ1-2; D not certain. V was pared by 4 bases and J by 4 bases, with 11 bases between. This CDR3 region has 13 residues. CDR1 SGDLS and CDR2 YYNGEE come from the germline V gene. The CDR3 loop reads CASSTDSSYGYTF. DNA for the CDR3: TGTGCCAGCAGCACAGACTCCAGCTATGGCTACACCTTC.

This clonotype was detected ten times or more. The chain links TRBV9 to TRBJ2-1; TRBD2 matches at 11 bases. J was trimmed by 10 bases and V by 7 bases; bases with no gene match: 13. Germline V gives CDR1 SGDLS, CDR2 YYNGEE. This CDR3 contains 15 residues. DNA for the CDR3: TGTGCCAGCGGGTTTACTAGCGGGAGTTGGGGAGAGCAGTTCTTC. Protein sequence: CASGFTSGSWGEQFF.

In its sample, this clonotype was seen many times. This chain connects TRBV9 to TRBJ2-3, with D uncertain. Deletions cut 2 bases from V and 0 bases from J, with 10 bases between. Germline V gene data show CDR1 as SGDLS and CDR2 as YYNGEE. The CDR3 is 15 residues long. The CDR3 is CASSVQPTSTDTQYF. The CDR3 DNA reads TGTGCCAGCAGCGTTCAACCTACTAGCACAGATACGCAGTATTTT. Full variable domain (rest looked up from reference TRBV9 and TRBJ2-3): DSGVTQTPKHLITATGQRVTLRCSPRSGDLSVYWYQQSLDQGLQFLIQYYNGEERAKGNILERFSAQQFPDLHSELNLSSLELGDSALYFCASSVQPTSTDTQYFGPGTRLTVL.

This clonotype was detected many times. The chain is built from TRBV9 and TRBJ2-6; D tentatively fits TRBD1 or TRBD2 (5 bases each). The CDR3 runs to 17 residues. The germline V and J ends were trimmed by 0 bases and 0 bases, with 10 bases remaining between them. CDR1 and CDR2 (germline): SGDLS, YYNGEE. CDR3 DNA sequence: TGTGCCAGCAGCGTAGTGGGACGGACCTCTGGGGCCAACGTCCTGACTTTC. This translates into CASSVVGRTSGANVLTF.

This clonotype has at least ten counts. V and J are TRBV9 and TRBJ2-1; D may be TRBD1 or TRBD2 (5 bases each). The CDR3 sequence is 14 residues long. Trimming shortened V by 0 bases and J by 7 bases, and 11 bases separated the two germline ends. Per the germline V gene, CDR1 is SGDLS and CDR2 is YYNGEE. CDR3: CASSVVGAGNEQFF. CDR3 DNA: TGTGCCAGCAGCGTAGTCGGGGCAGGGAATGAGCAGTTCTTC.

This clonotype was picked up a small number of times. The chain joins TRBV9 to TRBJ2-1; weak D call: TRBD2 (6 bases). This CDR3 region has 15 residues. V was shortened by 0 bases and J by 4 bases, with 11 bases between the two germline ends. CDR1 is SGDLS and CDR2 is YYNGEE in the germline V gene. CDR3 residues: CASSVVGLAYNEQFF. CDR3 in DNA: TGTGCCAGCAGCGTAGTGGGACTGGCTTACAATGAGCAGTTCTTC.

This clonotype was seen many times. V usage is TRBV9 and J usage is TRBJ1-3; TRBD1 is a possible D gene (6 bases). The CDR3 is 14 amino acids. Trimming stripped 1 base from V and 3 bases from J, with 8 bases between. The germline V gene has CDR1 SGDLS and CDR2 YYNGEE. CDR3 in DNA: TGTGCCAGCAGCGTACAGGGGAGTGGAAACACCATATATTTT. It codes for CASSVQGSGNTIYF.

This clonotype showed up many times. The genes are TRBV9 and TRBJ1-2; the D is unclear. Germline CDR1 is SGDLS and CDR2 is YYNGEE. There are 15 residues in the CDR3. Trimming left V 4 bases short and J 4 bases short, with 17 bases between. Here the CDR3 DNA reads TGTGCCAGCAGCCCCCTCGGAGGGATCTCCTATGGCTACACCTTC. Translation: CASSPLGGISYGYTF.